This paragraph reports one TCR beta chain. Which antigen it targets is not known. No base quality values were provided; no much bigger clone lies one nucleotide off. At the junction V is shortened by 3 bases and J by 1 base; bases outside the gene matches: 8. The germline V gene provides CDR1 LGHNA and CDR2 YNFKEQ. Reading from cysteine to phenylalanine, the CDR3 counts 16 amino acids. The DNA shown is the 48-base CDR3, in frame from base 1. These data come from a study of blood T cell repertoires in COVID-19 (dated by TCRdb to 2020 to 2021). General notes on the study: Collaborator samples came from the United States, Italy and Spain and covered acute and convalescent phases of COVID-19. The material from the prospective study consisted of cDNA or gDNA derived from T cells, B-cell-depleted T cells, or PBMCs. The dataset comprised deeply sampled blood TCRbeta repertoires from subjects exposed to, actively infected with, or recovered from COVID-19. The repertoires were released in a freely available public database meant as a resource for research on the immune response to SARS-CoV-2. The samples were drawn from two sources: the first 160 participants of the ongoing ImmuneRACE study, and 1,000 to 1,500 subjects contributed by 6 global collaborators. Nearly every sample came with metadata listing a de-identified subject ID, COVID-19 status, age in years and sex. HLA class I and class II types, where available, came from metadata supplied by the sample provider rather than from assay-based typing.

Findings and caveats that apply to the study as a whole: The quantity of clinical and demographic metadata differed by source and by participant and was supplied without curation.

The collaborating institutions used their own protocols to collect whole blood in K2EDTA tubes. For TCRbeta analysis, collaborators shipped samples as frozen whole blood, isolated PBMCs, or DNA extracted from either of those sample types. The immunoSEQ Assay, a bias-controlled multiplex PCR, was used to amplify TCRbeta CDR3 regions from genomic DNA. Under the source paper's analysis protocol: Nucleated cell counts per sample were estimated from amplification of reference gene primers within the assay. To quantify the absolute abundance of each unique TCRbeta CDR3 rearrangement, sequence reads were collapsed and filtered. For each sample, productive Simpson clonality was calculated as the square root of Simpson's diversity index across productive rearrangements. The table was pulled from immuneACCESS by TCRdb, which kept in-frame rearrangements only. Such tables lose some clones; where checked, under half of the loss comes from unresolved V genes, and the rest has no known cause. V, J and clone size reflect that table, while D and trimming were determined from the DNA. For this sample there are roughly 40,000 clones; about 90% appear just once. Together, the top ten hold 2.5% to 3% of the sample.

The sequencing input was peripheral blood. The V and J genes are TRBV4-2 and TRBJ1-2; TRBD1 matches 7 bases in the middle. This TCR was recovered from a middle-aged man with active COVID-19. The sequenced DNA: TGTGCCAGCAGCCAGGAGTCGACAGGGATTAACTATGGCTACACCTTC. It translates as CASSQESTGINYGYTF.